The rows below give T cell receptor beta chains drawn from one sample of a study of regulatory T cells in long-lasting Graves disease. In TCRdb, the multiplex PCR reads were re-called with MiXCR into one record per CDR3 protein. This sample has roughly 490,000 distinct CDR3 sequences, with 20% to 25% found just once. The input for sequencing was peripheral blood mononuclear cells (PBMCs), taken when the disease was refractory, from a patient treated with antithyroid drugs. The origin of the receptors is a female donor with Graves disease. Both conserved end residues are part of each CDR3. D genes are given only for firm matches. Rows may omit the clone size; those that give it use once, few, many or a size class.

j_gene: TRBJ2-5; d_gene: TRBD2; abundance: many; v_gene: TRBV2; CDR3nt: TGTGCCAGCAGCAAACCGGGACTAGCGGGAGTCGTGGTGGAGACCCAGTACTTC; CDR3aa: CASSKPGLAGVVVETQYF
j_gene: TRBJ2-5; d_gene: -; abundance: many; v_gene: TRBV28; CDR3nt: TGTGCCAGCAGTCCCCCGGTGGGGACGTATGAGACCCAGTACTTC; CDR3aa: CASSPPVGTYETQYF
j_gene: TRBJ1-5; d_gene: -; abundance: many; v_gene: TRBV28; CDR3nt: TGTGCCAGCACCTGGGGGGGAAGCAATCAGCCCCAGCATTTT; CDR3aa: CASTWGGSNQPQHF
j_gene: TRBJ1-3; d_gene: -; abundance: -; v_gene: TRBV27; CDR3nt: TGTGCCAGCAGTCTATTAGGGACCGGAAACACCATATATTTT; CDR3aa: CASSLLGTGNTIYF
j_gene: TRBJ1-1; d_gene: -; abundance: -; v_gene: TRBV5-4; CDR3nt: TGTGCCAGCAGCTTAAGCGGGAGGAACACTGAAGCTTTCTTT; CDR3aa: CASSLSGRNTEAFF
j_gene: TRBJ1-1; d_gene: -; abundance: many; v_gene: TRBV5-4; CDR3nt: TGTGCCAGCAGCTTAGCCGGGACCTTAGGGACTGAAGCTTTCTTT; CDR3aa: CASSLAGTLGTEAFF
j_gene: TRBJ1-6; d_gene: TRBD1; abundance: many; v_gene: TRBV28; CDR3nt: TGTGCCAGCAGCGGACAGGGGAATTCACCCCTCCACTTT; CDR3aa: CASSGQGNSPLHF
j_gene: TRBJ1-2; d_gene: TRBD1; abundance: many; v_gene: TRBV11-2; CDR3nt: TGTGCCAGCAGCTTAGCAGGGGGCGAAATCTATGGCTACACCTTC; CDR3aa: CASSLAGGEIYGYTF
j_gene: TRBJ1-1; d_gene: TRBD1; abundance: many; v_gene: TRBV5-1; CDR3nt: TGCGCCAGCAGCGAAGACAGGGGGCGCGACACTGAAGCTTTCTTT; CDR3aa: CASSEDRGRDTEAFF
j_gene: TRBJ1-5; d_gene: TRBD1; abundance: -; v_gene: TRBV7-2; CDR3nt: TGTGCCAGCAGCTTCGACGGATCGACAGGGTATAGCAATCAGCCCCAGCATTTT; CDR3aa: CASSFDGSTGYSNQPQHF
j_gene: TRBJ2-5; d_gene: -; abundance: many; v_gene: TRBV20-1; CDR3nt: TGCAGTGCTAGTAAAGAGACCCAGTACTTC; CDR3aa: CSASKETQYF
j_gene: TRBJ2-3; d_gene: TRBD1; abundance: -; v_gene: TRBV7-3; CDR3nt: TGTGCCAGCAGCACTTCGACAGGGGGCGCGGGAGATACGCAGTATTTT; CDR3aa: CASSTSTGGAGDTQYF
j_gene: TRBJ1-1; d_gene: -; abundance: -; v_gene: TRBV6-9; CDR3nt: TGTGCCAGCAGTTACTTCCAGACAGACGTCGCTTTCTTT; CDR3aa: CASSYFQTDVAFF
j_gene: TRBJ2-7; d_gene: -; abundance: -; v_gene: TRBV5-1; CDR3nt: TGCGCCAGCAGCTTGGGAGACAGCGTTCTGGAGGAGCAGTACTTC; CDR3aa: CASSLGDSVLEEQYF
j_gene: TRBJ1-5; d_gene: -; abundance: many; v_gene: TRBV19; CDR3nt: TGTGCCAGTAGTATAGGAGATAGCAATCAGCCCCAGCATTTT; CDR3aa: CASSIGDSNQPQHF
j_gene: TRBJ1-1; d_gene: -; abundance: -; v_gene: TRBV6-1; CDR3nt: TGTGCCAGCAGCCGCCTCGGCGGCGCTGAAGCTTTCTTT; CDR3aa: CASSRLGGAEAFF
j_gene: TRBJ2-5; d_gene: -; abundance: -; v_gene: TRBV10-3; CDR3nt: TGTGCCATCAGTGGGGGGGGCGGGAGCTCAGAGACCCAGTACTTC; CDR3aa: CAISGGGGSSETQYF
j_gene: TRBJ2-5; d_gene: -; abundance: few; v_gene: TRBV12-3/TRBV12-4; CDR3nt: TGTGCCAGCAGTTTTTTTTCTAGCAGGGAAGAGACCCAGTACTTC; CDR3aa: CASSFFSSREETQYF
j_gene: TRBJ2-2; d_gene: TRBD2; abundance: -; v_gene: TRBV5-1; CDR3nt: TGCGCCAGCAGCGTCACGGGACTAGCGGGGGGGCCGAACACCGGGGAGCTGTTTTTT; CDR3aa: CASSVTGLAGGPNTGELFF
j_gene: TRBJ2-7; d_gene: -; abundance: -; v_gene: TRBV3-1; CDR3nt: TGTGCCAGCAGCCGAGGCCCCACAGGGTTCTACGAGCAGTACTTC; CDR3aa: CASSRGPTGFYEQYF
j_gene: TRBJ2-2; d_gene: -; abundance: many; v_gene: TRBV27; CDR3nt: TGTGCCAGCAGAACCCGAGAACAGGCAACCGGGGAGCTGTTTTTT; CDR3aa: CASRTREQATGELFF
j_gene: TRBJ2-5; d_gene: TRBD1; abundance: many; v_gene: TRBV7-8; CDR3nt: TGTGCCAGCAGCCGTGGGACAGCCGAAGAGACCCAGTACTTC; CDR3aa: CASSRGTAEETQYF
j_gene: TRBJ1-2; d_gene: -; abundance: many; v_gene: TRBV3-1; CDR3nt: TGTGCCAGCAGCCTTGGTCAGGGTCCTGGCTACACCTTC; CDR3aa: CASSLGQGPGYTF
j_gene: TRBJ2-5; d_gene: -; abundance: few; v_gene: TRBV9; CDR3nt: TGTGCCAGCAGCGTCCGGACGGGGGAGACCCAGTACTTC; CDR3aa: CASSVRTGETQYF
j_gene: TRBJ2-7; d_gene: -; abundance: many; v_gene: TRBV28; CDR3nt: TGTGCCAGCAGACCGGGACGCGGCGAGCAGTACTTC; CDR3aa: CASRPGRGEQYF
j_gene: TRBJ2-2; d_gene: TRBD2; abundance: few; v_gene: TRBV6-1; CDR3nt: TGTGCCAGCAGCTCTCTATTACGGACTAGCGGAAGGCACACCGGGGAGCTGTTTTTT; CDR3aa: CASSSLLRTSGRHTGELFF
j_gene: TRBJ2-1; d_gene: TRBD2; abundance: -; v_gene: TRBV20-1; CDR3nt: TGCGGGGCTAGCGGATACAATGAGCAGTTCTTC; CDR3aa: CGASGYNEQFF
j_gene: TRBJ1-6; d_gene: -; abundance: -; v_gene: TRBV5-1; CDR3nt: TGCGCCAGCAGCGCGGATAATTCACCCCTCCACTTT; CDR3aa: CASSADNSPLHF
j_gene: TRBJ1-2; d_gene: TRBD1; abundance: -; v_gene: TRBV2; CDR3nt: TGTGCCAGCAGTGAGGAGGGACAGTGGGGATCTTTGGCCGGCCACACCTTC; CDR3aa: CASSEEGQWGSLAGHTF
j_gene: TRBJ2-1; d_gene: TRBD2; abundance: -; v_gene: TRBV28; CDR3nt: TGTGCCAGCAGTTCCCCGGAGCGGGGGGGCTGGAATGAGCAGTTCTTC; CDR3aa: CASSSPERGGWNEQFF
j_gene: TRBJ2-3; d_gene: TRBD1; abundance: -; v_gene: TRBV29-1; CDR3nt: TGCAGCGTGCCAAGGGGGCCGACAGATACGCAGTATTTT; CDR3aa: CSVPRGPTDTQYF
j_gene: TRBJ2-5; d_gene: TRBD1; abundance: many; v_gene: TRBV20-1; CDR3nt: TGCAGTGCTAGGAATATAGTCGAAGGGACAGAAGAGACCCAGTACTTC; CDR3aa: CSARNIVEGTEETQYF
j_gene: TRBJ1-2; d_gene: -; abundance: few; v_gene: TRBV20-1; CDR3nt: TGCAGTGCTAGAGTCCGGGCCCCGGGGAACTATGGCTACACCTTC; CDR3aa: CSARVRAPGNYGYTF
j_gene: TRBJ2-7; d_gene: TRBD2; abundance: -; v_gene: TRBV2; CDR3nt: TGTGTCAGCAGCTCCTCTAGCGGGGGAGGTGAGCAGTACTTC; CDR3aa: CVSSSSSGGGEQYF
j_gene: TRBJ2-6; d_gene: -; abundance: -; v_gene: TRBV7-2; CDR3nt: TGTGCCAGCAGCTTCTCGAGTGGCTCTGGGGCCAACGTCCTGACTTTC; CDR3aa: CASSFSSGSGANVLTF
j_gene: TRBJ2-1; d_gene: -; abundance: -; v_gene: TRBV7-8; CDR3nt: TGTGCCAGCAGCGCGGTAATCTCTGAGCAGTTCTTC; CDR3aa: CASSAVISEQFF
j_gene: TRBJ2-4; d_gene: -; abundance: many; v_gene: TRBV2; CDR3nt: TGTGCCAGCAGCGGGGACGGTTACAAAAACATTCAGTACTTC; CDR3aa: CASSGDGYKNIQYF
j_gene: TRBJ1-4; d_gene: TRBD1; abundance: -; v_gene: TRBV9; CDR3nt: TGTGCCAGCAGCGTAGATGGGGACAGTAATGAAAAACTGTTTTTT; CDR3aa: CASSVDGDSNEKLFF
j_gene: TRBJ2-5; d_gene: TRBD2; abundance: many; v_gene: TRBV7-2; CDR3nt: TGTGCCAGCAGCTTTAGCGGGAGTGGGGAGACCCAGTACTTC; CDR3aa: CASSFSGSGETQYF
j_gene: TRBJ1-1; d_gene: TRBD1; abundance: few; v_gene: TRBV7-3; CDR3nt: TGTGCCAGCAGCTTGGGGGACAGGGCCATGAACACTGAAGCTTTCTTT; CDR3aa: CASSLGDRAMNTEAFF
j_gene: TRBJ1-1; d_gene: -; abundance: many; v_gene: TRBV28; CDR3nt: TGTGCCAGCACCCTGAGATTCATGAACACTGAAGCTTTCTTT; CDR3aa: CASTLRFMNTEAFF
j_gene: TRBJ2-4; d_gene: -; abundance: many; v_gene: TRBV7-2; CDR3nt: TGTGCCAGCAGCTTAAGCGGTGTAGGGGGGACCCTGTACTTC; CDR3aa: CASSLSGVGGTLYF
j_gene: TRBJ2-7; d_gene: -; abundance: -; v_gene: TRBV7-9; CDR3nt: TGTGCCAGCAGCTTGGTAAGGGAAAACTACGAGCAGTACTTC; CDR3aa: CASSLVRENYEQYF
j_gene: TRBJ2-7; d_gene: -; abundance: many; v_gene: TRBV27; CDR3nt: TGTGCCAGCAGTTTCTCACAGGTTTCAACCTACGAGCAGTACTTC; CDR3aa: CASSFSQVSTYEQYF
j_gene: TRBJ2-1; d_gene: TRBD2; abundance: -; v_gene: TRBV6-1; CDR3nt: TGTGCCAGCAGTGCCGCCAAGTTCGGTCTAGCGGGAGCAGGTGAGCAGTTCTTC; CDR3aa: CASSAAKFGLAGAGEQFF
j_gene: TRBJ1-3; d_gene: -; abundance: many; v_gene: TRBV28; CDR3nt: TGTGCCAGCAGTCCCGGTTGGGAACGACAAAGCTCTGGAAACACCATATATTTT; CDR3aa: CASSPGWERQSSGNTIYF
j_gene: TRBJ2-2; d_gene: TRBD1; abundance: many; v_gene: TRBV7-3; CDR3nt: TGTGCCAGCAGCGCGAGTGGACAGGCCGCGAACACCGGGGAGCTGTTTTTT; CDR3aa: CASSASGQAANTGELFF
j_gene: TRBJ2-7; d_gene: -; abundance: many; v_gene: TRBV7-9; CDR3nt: TGTGCCAGCACTCCCGGCAGGACCTCCTACGAGCAGTACTTC; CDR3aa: CASTPGRTSYEQYF
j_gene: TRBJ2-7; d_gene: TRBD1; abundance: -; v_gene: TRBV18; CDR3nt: TGTGCCAGCTCACCTCGACAGGGGACCGGAGAGCAGTACTTC; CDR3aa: CASSPRQGTGEQYF
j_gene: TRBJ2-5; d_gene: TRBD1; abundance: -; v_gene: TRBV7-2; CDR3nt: TGTGCCAGCAGCTTAGCCAGACAGGGCAGCCGGGAGACCCAGTACTTC; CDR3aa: CASSLARQGSRETQYF
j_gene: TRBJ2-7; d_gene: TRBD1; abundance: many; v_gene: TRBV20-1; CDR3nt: TGCAGTGCGCTTAGGACAGGGGACATCTACGAGCAGTACTTC; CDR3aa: CSALRTGDIYEQYF
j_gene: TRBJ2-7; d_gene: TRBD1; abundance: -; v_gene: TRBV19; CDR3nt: TGTGCCAGTAGTATAGTGAGGGACAGCATCTACGAGCAGTACTTC; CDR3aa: CASSIVRDSIYEQYF
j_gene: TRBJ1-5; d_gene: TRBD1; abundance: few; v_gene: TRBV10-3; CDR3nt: TGTGCCATCAGTGCGGGACAGGGGCGCGATCAGCCCCAGCATTTT; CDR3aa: CAISAGQGRDQPQHF
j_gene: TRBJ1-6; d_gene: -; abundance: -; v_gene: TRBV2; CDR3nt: TGTGCCAGCAGCCCCGGTCGGGGTGCCCCTTTCTCCTATGATTCACCCCTCCACTTT; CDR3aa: CASSPGRGAPFSYDSPLHF
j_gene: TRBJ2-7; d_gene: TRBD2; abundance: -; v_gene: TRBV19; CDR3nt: TGTGCCAGTAGTATAGATATCGCCGGGAGGATGCAGTACTTC; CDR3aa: CASSIDIAGRMQYF